This TCR beta chain was captured in a study of shared clonotypes between healthy human individuals (dated by TCRdb to the early 2020s). As for the study more broadly: The cohort included a few men and a couple of women between 18 and 49 years of age. Each donor's leukapheresis produced roughly between roughly 0.9 and 9 billion PBMCs. Blood TCR repertoires of roughly five healthy adults were deeply sequenced to estimate repertoire size and the extent of clonotype sharing between individuals. To increase sequencing depth and limit assay-specific biases, TCR repertoire library preparation and sequencing were carried out by different laboratories using diverse techniques. For each donor, CD4 naive and CD4 memory were each given three plates, CD8 naive was given two plates, and CD8 memory was given one plate.

Using the deep immunoSEQ assay, multiplex PCR amplified TCR CDR3 regions from genomic DNA. Genomic DNA extracted from each cell subset was distributed evenly over all wells of several immunoSEQ 96-well plates, and each plate served as one replicate. Each replicate PCR for sorted subsets received around 200 ng genomic DNA, equal to about 30,000 T cell genomes. Purified libraries were quantified with a Qubit 3.0 fluorometer, sized on a Bioanalyzer 2100, and re-quantified with the KAPA Library Quantification kit. Each immunoSEQ 96-well plate was sequenced on its own single-read 150-cycle Illumina NextSeq 550 flow cell. Per the original workflow: Because the immunoSEQ output held only junctional sequences and lacked quality scores, the filtering could not match the filtering applied to full-length reads. Sequences were annotated with PyIR, a Python wrapper for IgBLAST v1.9, and V/J genes and CDR3 were assigned using IMGT germline references. Reads with weak V/J assignments (E-value above 1e-6), missing CDR3, stop codons, out-of-frame junctions, or ambiguous translated residues were removed. V3J clonotypes were defined as sequences sharing an identical inferred V gene, J gene, and CDR3 amino acid sequence. Percentage overlap between repertoires was computed as shared unique clonotypes divided by the size of the smaller repertoire. Richness of each repertoire was evaluated using RTK rarefaction, the Chao1 estimator, and Recon v2.1 estimates of unobserved clonotypes. For all TCRbeta clonotypes obtained by the gDNA method from a few donors, generation probabilities were computed with OLGA. Drawn from immuneACCESS, this table holds only the in-frame rearrangements with V and J called that TCRdb kept. Clones are partly lost; checked studies trace under half to an unresolved V gene and leave the rest unexplained. D and trimming come from the DNA, and the V and J calls and clone size come from that table. The sample yields around 1.9 million clones; around 93% were counted once. 1.5% to 2% of the sample lies in the top ten.

CD8 naive samples were obtained by positive selection for CCR7 among CD45RO-negative cells, yielding a CD45RA+CCR7+ population from which TemRA cells were excluded. Healthy HIV-negative adults with no recently reported acute infections or vaccinations were included as donors. Every donor was a Caucasian adult residing in Nashville, Tennessee, USA. After blood collection by leukapheresis, PBMCs were isolated using Ficoll-Histopaque density gradient centrifugation and then cryopreserved in the vapor phase of liquid nitrogen. Analytical flow cytometry was used to check the purity and quantity of each magnetically sorted T cell population. Each sorted fraction had its genomic DNA isolated and then quantified by UV absorbance on a Nanodrop 2000c. The research as a whole found: Pairwise subsampling indicated that sequencing depth was expected to affect the degree of clonotype sharing among donors. Sampling was restricted to blood, and TCR repertoires in tissues likely differ from the TCR repertoires found in blood. Clonotypes shared by all four sorted-subset donors showed higher generation probabilities than non-shared clonotypes. Larger estimated clonotype richness was generally found for naive subsets than for memory subsets. About 5% of naive CD4, roughly 3.6% of naive CD8, roughly 2.4% of memory CD4, and 0.35% to 0.5% of memory CD8 clonotypes were shared across a few donors. Rarefaction of sorted-subset datasets indicated incomplete sequencing despite the large sequencing depth. Because the study included a small number of donors, the genetic and exposure-history diversity represented was limited.

The V end loses 4 bases and the J end loses 8 bases, and a stretch of 20 bases separates them. From its cysteine to its phenylalanine, the CDR3 spans 15 amino acids. Only CDR3 DNA is held: 45 bases, read in frame from base 1. CDR1 LNHDA and CDR2 SQIVND were looked up in the germline V gene (reference sequence). A word on this clone: Its antigen is currently not known. No base quality values were provided; no much bigger clone lies one nucleotide off.

Sequencing input: naive CD8+ T cells from PBMCs. Reading the label with the study, this specimen's cell subset or site is: CD45RA+CCR7+. The sequence was obtained from a man aged 18 to 29 in good health. Some clones in this sample may be carry-over from other donors' samples. This sequence uses TRBV19 and TRBJ1-2; a tentative D call is TRBD1 (6 bases match). The encoded CDR3 is CASSSTGYDVWGYTF. The DNA is as follows: TGTGCCAGTAGTAGCACAGGGTATGATGTTTGGGGCTACACCTTC.